This TCR beta chain was found in a study of blood T cell repertoires in COVID-19. Across the whole study: The study drew acute and convalescent COVID-19 samples from the United States, Italy and Spain. Nucleic acid was either cDNA or gDNA, and it came from T cells, B-cell-depleted T cells, or PBMCs.

In the study's own analysis: From reference gene primer amplification, estimates of nucleated cell counts were derived. Assay used: immunoSEQ multiplex PCR; TCRdb lists only in-frame clones, some missing. V, J and clone size are taken as reported in that table, and D and trimming were inferred from the DNA itself. The data show almost 90,000 clones, with less than 95% seen just once and under 8.5% held by the top ten. This CDR3 has 16 amino acids. The germline CDR1 and CDR2 sequences are MNHNS and SASEGT. With 2 bases clipped from V and 0 bases from J, the junction kept 4 bases outside the gene matches. Followed longitudinally, the Seattle patients had been enrolled during active infection.

The chain joins TRBV6-1 to TRBJ2-7, with TRBD2 matching over 10 bases. This clonotype was sampled from a man between 18 and 29 years old with COVID-19, enrolled during active disease. The sample taken for sequencing was peripheral blood. The CDR3 loop is CASSEPGLASSYEQYF. CDR3 sequence (DNA): TGTGCCAGCAGTGAACCGGGACTAGCGAGCTCCTACGAGCAGTACTTC.